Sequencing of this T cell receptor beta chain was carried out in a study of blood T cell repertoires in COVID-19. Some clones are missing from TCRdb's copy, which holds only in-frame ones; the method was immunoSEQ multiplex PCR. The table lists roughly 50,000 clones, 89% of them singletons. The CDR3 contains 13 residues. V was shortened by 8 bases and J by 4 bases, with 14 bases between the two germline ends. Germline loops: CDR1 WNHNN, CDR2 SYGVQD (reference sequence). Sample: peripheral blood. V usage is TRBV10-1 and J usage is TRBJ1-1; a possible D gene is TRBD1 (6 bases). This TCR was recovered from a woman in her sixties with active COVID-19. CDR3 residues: CASRGQTGTEAFF. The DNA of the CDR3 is TGCGCCAGCCGAGGACAGACGGGCACTGAAGCTTTCTTT.